A selection of T cell receptor beta chains follows, all from one sample in a study of shared clonotypes between healthy human individuals. Data came from immunoSEQ multiplex PCR; TCRdb stores just in-frame clones and leaves some out. The sample includes fewer than 3 million clones, approximately 90% of them seen just once. Sequencing was done on a sample of naive CD4+ T cells from PBMCs. The receptors were gathered from a man between 18 and 35 years old in good health. Some clones in this sample may be carry-over from other donors' samples. CDR3s include the opening cysteine and the closing phenylalanine or tryptophan. D genes are given only for firm matches. Size is omitted from some rows. Given values are once, few, many or a class for expanded clones.

TRBJ1-1,TRBV5-1,.,.,CASNFPGRDTEAFF,TGCGCCAGCAACTTCCCGGGGAGGGACACTGAAGCTTTCTTT
TRBJ2-1,TRBV9,.,.,CASSVRLLSGSYNEQFF,TGTGCCAGCAGCGTACGACTATTATCGGGGTCCTACAATGAGCAGTTCTTC
TRBJ2-5,TRBV28,.,.,CATQTWRRETQYF,TGTGCCACCCAAACCTGGAGGAGGGAGACCCAGTACTTC
TRBJ1-5,TRBV2,.,.,CASTLGGGGQPQHF,TGTGCCAGCACCCTGGGGGGGGGCGGTCAGCCCCAGCATTTT
TRBJ2-2,TRBV19,.,.,CASSIGRRPGELFF,TGTGCCAGTAGTATAGGTCGGAGGCCCGGGGAGCTGTTTTTT
TRBJ1-2,TRBV10-3,.,.,CAISGGLTNYGYTF,TGTGCCATCAGTGGGGGACTGACTAACTATGGCTACACCTTC
TRBJ2-3,TRBV7-3,.,TRBD1,CASSSPGTGGAGTQYF,TGTGCCAGCAGCTCCCCCGGGACAGGGGGCGCGGGTACGCAGTATTTT
TRBJ1-1,TRBV6-6,.,.,CASSSPMWGAQPEAFF,TGTGCCAGCAGTTCCCCCATGTGGGGCGCGCAGCCTGAAGCTTTCTTT
TRBJ2-1,TRBV6-5,.,TRBD2,CASSYSLAGSYNEQFF,TGTGCCAGCAGTTACTCACTAGCGGGATCCTACAATGAGCAGTTCTTC
TRBJ1-5,TRBV28,.,TRBD1,CASSSTGVTTPRRPQHF,TGTGCCAGCAGTTCGACAGGGGTCACCACGCCCAGGAGACCCCAGCATTTT
TRBJ2-5,TRBV11-2,.,.,CASSLSSRETQYF,TGTGCCAGCAGCTTATCGTCCAGGGAGACCCAGTACTTC
TRBJ2-2,TRBV9,.,TRBD2,CASSVRKAGVKAGELFF,TGTGCCAGCAGCGTGCGGAAAGCGGGAGTGAAGGCCGGGGAGCTGTTTTTT
TRBJ2-1,TRBV27,once,.,CASHWGASSYNEQFF,TGTGCCAGCCACTGGGGGGCGAGCTCCTACAATGAGCAGTTCTTC
TRBJ1-5,TRBV19,.,TRBD1,CASTSIGGNSNQPQHF,TGTGCCAGTACCTCTATAGGGGGCAATAGCAATCAGCCCCAGCATTTT
TRBJ1-1,TRBV7-9,.,.,CASSLAGTKNTEAFF,TGTGCCAGCAGCTTAGCAGGGACAAAGAACACTGAAGCTTTCTTT
TRBJ1-3,TRBV6-1,.,.,CASIADSRGTIYF,TGTGCCAGCATTGCAGATTCCCGAGGCACCATATATTTT
TRBJ1-2,TRBV27,.,.,CASRWDYGYTF,TGTGCCAGCAGGTGGGACTATGGCTACACCTTC
TRBJ1-5,TRBV2,.,.,CASSEREANQPQHF,TGTGCCAGCAGTGAAAGGGAGGCCAATCAGCCCCAGCATTTT
TRBJ2-3,TRBV4-3,.,TRBD2,CASSRQAGTTDTQYF,TGCGCCAGCAGCCGGCAAGCGGGGACCACAGATACGCAGTATTTT
TRBJ1-2,TRBV28,few,.,CASSSSSEGYTF,TGTGCCAGCAGTTCCTCCTCGGAGGGCTACACCTTC
TRBJ2-1,TRBV7-3,.,.,CASTPGPSDEQFF,TGTGCCAGCACCCCGGGACCTTCTGATGAGCAGTTCTTC
TRBJ2-3,TRBV6-6,.,.,CASSWIATEFTDTQYF,TGTGCCAGCAGCTGGATCGCTACAGAGTTCACAGATACGCAGTATTTT
TRBJ2-1,TRBV5-1,.,TRBD2,CASSTRTSGANEQFF,TGCGCCAGCAGCACTCGGACTAGCGGGGCCAATGAGCAGTTCTTC
TRBJ2-7,TRBV5-6,.,.,CASSSGQGSREQYF,TGTGCCAGCAGCTCGGGGCAGGGGAGCCGCGAGCAGTACTTC
TRBJ1-2,TRBV5-6,.,TRBD1,CASSYGQEVWGYTF,TGTGCCAGCAGCTACGGACAGGAGGTGTGGGGCTACACCTTC
TRBJ2-7,TRBV4-1,.,TRBD2,CASSQSFSSGRAHEQYF,TGCGCCAGCAGCCAGAGCTTCTCTAGCGGGAGGGCCCACGAGCAGTACTTC
TRBJ2-7,TRBV9,.,.,CASSVASGRGSYEQYF,TGTGCCAGCAGCGTAGCTAGCGGCAGGGGCTCCTACGAGCAGTACTTC
TRBJ2-7,TRBV19,.,TRBD1,CASSKDRDYEQYF,TGTGCCAGTAGTAAGGACAGGGACTACGAGCAGTACTTC
TRBJ2-2,TRBV5-1,.,.,CASSLAGARGHGTGELFF,TGCGCCAGCAGCTTGGCCGGGGCGAGAGGCCACGGAACCGGGGAGCTGTTTTTT
TRBJ2-7,TRBV15,.,TRBD1,CATSRGTGVYEQYF,TGTGCCACCAGCAGAGGGACAGGTGTCTACGAGCAGTACTTC
TRBJ1-6,TRBV2,.,TRBD1,CASSQGQGAPLHF,TGTGCCAGCAGTCAAGGTCAGGGGGCTCCCCTCCACTTT
TRBJ2-5,TRBV5-1,.,.,CASSSRTDETQYF,TGCGCCAGCAGCAGCCGGACTGATGAGACCCAGTACTTC
TRBJ2-1,TRBV7-3,.,TRBD1,CASSPQGTGHENEQFF,TGTGCCAGCAGCCCCCAGGGGACAGGGCATGAGAATGAGCAGTTCTTC
TRBJ1-1,TRBV11-2,.,.,CASSLTAGSNTEAFF,TGTGCCAGCAGCTTAACGGCAGGGTCGAACACTGAAGCTTTCTTT
TRBJ2-3,TRBV29-1,.,.,CSASQGSGITDTQYF,TGCAGCGCATCGCAGGGAAGTGGGATCACAGATACGCAGTATTTT
TRBJ2-1,TRBV11-3,.,.,CASSLGSRGNEQFF,TGTGCCAGCAGCTTGGGCAGTAGGGGCAATGAGCAGTTCTTC
TRBJ1-1,TRBV28,.,TRBD1,CASSLGDRRPFRTEAFF,TGTGCCAGCAGTTTAGGGGACAGACGCCCCTTTCGCACTGAAGCTTTCTTT
TRBJ2-7,TRBV11-2,.,TRBD2,CASSPNSGRPLNYEQYF,TGTGCCAGCAGCCCAAATAGCGGGAGGCCCCTAAACTACGAGCAGTACTTC
TRBJ2-7,TRBV6-6,.,TRBD2,CATRSTGTSVSEQYF,TGTGCCACCCGATCTACCGGGACTAGCGTCAGCGAGCAGTACTTC
TRBJ1-3,TRBV6-9,.,.,CASSEPRRYSGNTIYF,TGTGCCAGCAGCGAGCCCCGTAGATACTCTGGAAACACCATATATTTT
TRBJ1-1,TRBV28,.,TRBD1,CASSRIRQGQGMNTEAFF,TGTGCCAGCAGTCGTATCAGACAGGGTCAAGGGATGAACACTGAAGCTTTCTTT
TRBJ2-5,TRBV6-1,.,.,CASSEAGGGETQYF,TGTGCCAGCAGTGAAGCGGGGGGCGGGGAGACCCAGTACTTC